This TCR beta chain was recovered during a study of human T cells and chemical hapten exposure (dated by TCRdb to the early 2020s). Some background on the complete study: For sensitization, 2% DPC in acetone was applied to a roughly 2 cm by roughly 2 cm area of upper inner arm skin. This study followed changes in the peripheral blood TCR repertoire in vivo during primary and secondary sensitization of alopecia patients to the hapten diphenylcyclopropenone (DPC). Most of the patients in the cohort were female, and the cohort covered alopecia areata with under or over 50% scalp involvement, alopecia totalis and alopecia universalis. Patient blood was sampled pre-sensitization (week 0) and at 2, 6 and about 24 weeks after DPC sensitization. Some 29 alopecia patients gave blood for TCR sequencing at one to four time points (pre-sensitization, 2, 6 and 24 weeks). Throughout the roughly 23-week study period, patients were also given weekly therapeutic DPC doses on the scalp. Libraries were pooled for sequencing, and per-sample TCR yields varied mainly because of small differences in library volumes within the pool. Patch testing was done on the upper back using Finn chambers containing 0.01% DPC, and results were scored after 6 days according to International Contact Dermatitis Research Group standards.

Results the study describes overall, beyond this receptor: The number of TCRs above 1 in 1000 frequency did not change with DPC sensitization; there was no evidence of global repertoire structure alterations. Significantly more large CDR3 similarity clusters were formed by expanded TCRs than by pre-sensitization or healthy control sets, consistent with antigen-driven responses. The number of PT1 expanded TCRs positively correlated with patch test score, significant at thresholds 8, 16 and 32 but not 4. Because all patients had alopecia, a presumed autoimmune disease, the immune response of the patients might differ from that of healthy individuals. Repeated subsampling changed both the strength of the expansion versus patch-test correlation and the threshold at which that correlation became significant.

Library prep was done by RACE. Sequenced using a NextSeq 500. During library preparation, unique molecular identifiers were attached to individual cDNA molecules so that TCRs could be counted in a quantitative, reproducible way. From each blood RNA sample, both TCR alpha and TCR beta chains were sequenced. The authors' pipeline ran thus. The median number of TCRs per sample was roughly 94,000, ranging from about 23,224 to 690,600. The Decombinator software suite was used to annotate the V, J and CDR3 of the TCR reads. For PS versus PT1 abundance plots, all samples were subsampled to the same number of TCRs (28,000). Expanded TCRs were defined as absent before sensitization and observed at least eight times at the 2-week time point. Clones were called with MiXCR by TCRdb after fastp trimmed the public reads at Q25, and only in-frame beta chains were retained. Rows with one shared CDR3 protein collapse into an entry with the most common genes and DNA. The V and J calls, along with clone size, are taken from TCRdb and not from the paper's own processing. Within this sample are tens of thousands of distinct CDR3 sequences, with about an eighth of them counted one time only. The ten top clones hold 2.4% of the sample.

In its sample, this clonotype was seen a few times. The antigen this receptor binds is unknown. No clone much larger than this one lies a single base away; base qualities are absent. The junction shows trimming of 0 bases on V and 2 bases on J, plus 16 bases between the germline ends. The CDR1 and CDR2 encoded by the germline V gene are LGHNA and YSLEER. Its CDR3 holds 17 amino acids, cysteine through phenylalanine. CDR3 DNA only is kept here, 51 bases in frame from base 1. In light of the paper, this sample's time point label describes: patch test 3, about 24 weeks after DPC sensitization. This specimen's treatment or condition label, interpreted: therapeutic diphenylcyclopropenone sensitization with weekly scalp DPC. At every patch-test visit, the blood draw took place before the patch test was put on. Patients were eligible if aged 18 to 70, diagnosed with alopecia and judged suitable for DPC therapy, and pregnant patients were excluded. Total RNA was isolated from unfractionated whole blood collected in Tempus Blood RNA tubes.

The rearranged chain carries TRBV4-3 and TRBJ1-2; matching of 5 bases hints at TRBD1 as the D gene. This sequence originates from a man aged 25 to 45 with alopecia areata. Some clones in this sample may be carry-over from other donors' samples. This specimen consisted of whole blood, obtained in connection with sensitization to the hapten diphenylcyclopropenone (DPC). The DNA is as follows: TGCGCCAGCAGCCAAGATCCGGTTGGGGCAGCAAACTATGGCTACACCTTC. Translated, this gives CASSQDPVGAANYGYTF.